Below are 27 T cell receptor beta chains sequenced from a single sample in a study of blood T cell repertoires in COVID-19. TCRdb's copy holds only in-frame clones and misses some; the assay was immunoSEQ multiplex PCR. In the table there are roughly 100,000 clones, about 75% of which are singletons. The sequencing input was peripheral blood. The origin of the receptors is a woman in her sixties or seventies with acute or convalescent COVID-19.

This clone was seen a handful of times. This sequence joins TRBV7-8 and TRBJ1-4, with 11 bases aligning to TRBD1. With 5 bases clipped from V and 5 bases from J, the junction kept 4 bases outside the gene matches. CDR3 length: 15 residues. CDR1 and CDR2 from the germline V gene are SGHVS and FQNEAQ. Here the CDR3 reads CASSTWTGGNEKLFF. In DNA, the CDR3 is TGTGCCAGCAGCACCTGGACAGGGGGCAATGAAAAACTGTTTTTT.

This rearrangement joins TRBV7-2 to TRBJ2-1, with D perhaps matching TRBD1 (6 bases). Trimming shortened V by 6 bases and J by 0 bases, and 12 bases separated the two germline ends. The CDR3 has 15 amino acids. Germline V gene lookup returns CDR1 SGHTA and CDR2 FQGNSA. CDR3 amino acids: CASRPRGYSYNEQFF. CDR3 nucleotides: TGTGCCAGCAGGCCGAGGGGGTACTCCTACAATGAGCAGTTCTTC.

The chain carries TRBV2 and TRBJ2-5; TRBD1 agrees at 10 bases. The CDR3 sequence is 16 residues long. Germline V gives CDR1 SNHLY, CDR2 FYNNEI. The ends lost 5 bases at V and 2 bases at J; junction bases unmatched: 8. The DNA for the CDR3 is TGTGCCAGCAGTCTTCATGGACAGGGGGTACAAGAGACCCAGTACTTC. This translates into CASSLHGQGVQETQYF.

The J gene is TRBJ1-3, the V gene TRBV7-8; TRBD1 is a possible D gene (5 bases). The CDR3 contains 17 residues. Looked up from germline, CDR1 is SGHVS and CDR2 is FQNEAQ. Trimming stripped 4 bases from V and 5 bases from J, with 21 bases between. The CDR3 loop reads CASSSPGGVLGRNTIYF. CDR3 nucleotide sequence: TGTGCCAGCAGCTCGCCGGGGGGGGTCCTTGGGAGAAACACCATATATTTT.

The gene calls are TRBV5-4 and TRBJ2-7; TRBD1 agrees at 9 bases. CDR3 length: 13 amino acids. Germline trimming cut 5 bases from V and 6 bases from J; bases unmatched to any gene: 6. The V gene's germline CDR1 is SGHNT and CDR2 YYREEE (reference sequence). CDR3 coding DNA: TGTGCCAGCAGTTCGGACAGGGGAGGCGAGCAGTACTTC. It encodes CASSSDRGGEQYF. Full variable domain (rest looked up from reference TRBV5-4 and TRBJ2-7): ETGVTQSPTHLIKTRGQQVTLRCSSQSGHNTVSWYQQALGQGPQFIFQYYREEENGRGNFPPRFSGLQFPNYSSELNVNALELDDSALYLCASSSDRGGEQYFGPGTRLTVT.

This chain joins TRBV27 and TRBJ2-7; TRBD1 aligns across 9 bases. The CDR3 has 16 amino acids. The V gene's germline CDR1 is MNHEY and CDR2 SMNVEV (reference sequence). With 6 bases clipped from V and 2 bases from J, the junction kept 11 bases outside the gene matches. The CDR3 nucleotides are TGTGCCAGCAGCCCCCGGACAGGGGCTGTTCCCTACGAGCAGTACTTC. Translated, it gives CASSPRTGAVPYEQYF.

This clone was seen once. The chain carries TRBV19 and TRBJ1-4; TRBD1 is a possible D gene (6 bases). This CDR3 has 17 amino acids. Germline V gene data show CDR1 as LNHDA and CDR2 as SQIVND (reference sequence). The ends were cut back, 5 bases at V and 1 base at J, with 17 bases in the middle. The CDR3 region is CASSVQRTALTNEKLFF. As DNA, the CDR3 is TGTGCCAGTAGTGTTCAACGGACAGCCTTAACTAATGAAAAACTGTTTTTT.

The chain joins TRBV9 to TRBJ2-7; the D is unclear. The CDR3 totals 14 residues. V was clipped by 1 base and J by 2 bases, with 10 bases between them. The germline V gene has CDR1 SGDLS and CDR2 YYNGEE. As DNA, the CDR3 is TGTGCCAGCAGCGTATCTGGCGGTACCTACGAGCAGTACTTC. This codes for CASSVSGGTYEQYF.

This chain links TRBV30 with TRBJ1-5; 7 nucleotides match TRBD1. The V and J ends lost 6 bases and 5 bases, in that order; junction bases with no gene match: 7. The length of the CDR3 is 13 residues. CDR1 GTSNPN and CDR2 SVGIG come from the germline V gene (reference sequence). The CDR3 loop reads CACNLGTDQPQHF. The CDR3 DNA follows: TGTGCCTGCAATCTCGGGACAGATCAGCCCCAGCATTTT.

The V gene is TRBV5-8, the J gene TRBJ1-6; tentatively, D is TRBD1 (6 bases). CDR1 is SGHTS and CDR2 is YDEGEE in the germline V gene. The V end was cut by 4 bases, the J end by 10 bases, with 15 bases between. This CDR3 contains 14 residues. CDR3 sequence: CASSTRTVTSPLHF. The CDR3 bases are TGTGCCAGCAGCACACGGACAGTGACCTCACCCCTCCACTTT.

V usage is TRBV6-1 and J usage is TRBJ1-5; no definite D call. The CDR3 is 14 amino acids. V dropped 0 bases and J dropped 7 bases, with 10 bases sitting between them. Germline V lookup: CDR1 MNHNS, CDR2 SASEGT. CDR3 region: CASSEAPRRQPQHF. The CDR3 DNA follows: TGTGCCAGCAGTGAAGCCCCCCGCCGGCAGCCCCAGCATTTT.

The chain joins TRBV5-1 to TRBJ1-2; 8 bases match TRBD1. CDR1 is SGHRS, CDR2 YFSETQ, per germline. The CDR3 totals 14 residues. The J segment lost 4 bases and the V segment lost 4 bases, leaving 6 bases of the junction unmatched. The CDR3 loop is CASSVSGQGYGYTF. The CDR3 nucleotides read TGCGCCAGCAGCGTTAGTGGACAGGGCTATGGCTACACCTTC. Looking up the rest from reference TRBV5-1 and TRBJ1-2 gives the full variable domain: KAGVTQTPRYLIKTRGQQVTLSCSPISGHRSVSWYQQTPGQGLQFLFEYFSETQRNKGNFPGRFSGRQFSNSRSEMNVSTLELGDSALYLCASSVSGQGYGYTFGSGTRLTVV.

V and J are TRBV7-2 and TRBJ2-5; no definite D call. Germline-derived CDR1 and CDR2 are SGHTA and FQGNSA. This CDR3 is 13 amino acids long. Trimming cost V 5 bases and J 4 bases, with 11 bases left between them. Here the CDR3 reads CASSTELAETQYF. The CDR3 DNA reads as TGTGCCAGCAGCACCGAACTTGCAGAGACCCAGTACTTC.

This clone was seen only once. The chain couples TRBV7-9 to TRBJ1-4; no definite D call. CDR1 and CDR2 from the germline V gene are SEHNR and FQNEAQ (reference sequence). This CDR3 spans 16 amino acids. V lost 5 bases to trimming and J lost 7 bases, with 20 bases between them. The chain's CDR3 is CASSRKALEGPEKLFF. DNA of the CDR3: TGTGCCAGCAGCCGAAAGGCTCTGGAGGGCCCTGAAAAACTGTTTTTT.

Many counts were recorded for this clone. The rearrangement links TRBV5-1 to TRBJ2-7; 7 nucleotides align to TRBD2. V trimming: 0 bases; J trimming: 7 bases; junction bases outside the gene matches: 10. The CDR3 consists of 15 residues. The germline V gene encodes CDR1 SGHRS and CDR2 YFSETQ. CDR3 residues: CASSLAKGTTFEQYF. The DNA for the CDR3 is TGCGCCAGCAGCTTGGCCAAGGGGACTACCTTTGAGCAGTACTTC.

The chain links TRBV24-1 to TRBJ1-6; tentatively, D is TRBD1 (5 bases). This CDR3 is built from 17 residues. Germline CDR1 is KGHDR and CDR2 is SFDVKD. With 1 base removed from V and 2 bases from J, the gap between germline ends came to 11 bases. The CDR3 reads CATSDFEQGPYNSPLHF. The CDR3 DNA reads TGTGCCACCAGTGATTTTGAGCAGGGCCCCTATAATTCACCCCTCCACTTT.

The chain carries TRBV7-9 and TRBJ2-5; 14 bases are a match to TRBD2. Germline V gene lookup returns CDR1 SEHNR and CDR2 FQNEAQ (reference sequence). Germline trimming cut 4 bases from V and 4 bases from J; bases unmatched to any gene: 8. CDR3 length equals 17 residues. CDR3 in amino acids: CASSSTSGGVGGETQYF. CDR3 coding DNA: TGTGCCAGCAGCTCGACTAGCGGGGGGGTTGGAGGAGAGACCCAGTACTTC. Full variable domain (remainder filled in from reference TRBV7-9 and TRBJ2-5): DTGVSQNPRHKITKRGQNVTFRCDPISEHNRLYWYRQTLGQGPEFLTYFQNEAQLEKSRLLSDRFSAERPKGSFSTLEIQRTEQGDSAMYLCASSSTSGGVGGETQYFGPGTRLLVL.

In DNA form, the CDR3 reads TGTGCCAGTAGTGAGGGAGGGGACACTGAAGCTTTCTTT. Translating gives CASSEGGDTEAFF. The chain couples TRBV19 to TRBJ1-1; TRBD1 might be the D (5 bases). CDR1 and CDR2 from the germline V gene are LNHDA and SQIVND (reference sequence). The CDR3 loop spans 13 amino acids. The V and J ends lost 5 bases and 3 bases respectively, with 10 bases between them.

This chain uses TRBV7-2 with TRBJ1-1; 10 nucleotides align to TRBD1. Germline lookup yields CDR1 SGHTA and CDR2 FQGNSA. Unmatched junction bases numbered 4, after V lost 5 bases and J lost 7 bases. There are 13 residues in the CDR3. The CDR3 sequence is CASSPDRGSEAFF. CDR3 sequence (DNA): TGTGCCAGCAGCCCGGACAGGGGGAGTGAAGCTTTCTTT.

The CDR3 loop reads CASSPDSASTDTQYF. The CDR3 nucleotides read TGTGCCAGCAGTCCCGACTCGGCTAGCACAGATACGCAGTATTTT. The V and J genes are TRBV6-5 and TRBJ2-3; D not certain. The CDR3 consists of 15 residues. Germline V gene lookup returns CDR1 MNHEY and CDR2 SVGAGI. V lost 5 bases and J 0 bases, leaving 12 bases between the germline ends.

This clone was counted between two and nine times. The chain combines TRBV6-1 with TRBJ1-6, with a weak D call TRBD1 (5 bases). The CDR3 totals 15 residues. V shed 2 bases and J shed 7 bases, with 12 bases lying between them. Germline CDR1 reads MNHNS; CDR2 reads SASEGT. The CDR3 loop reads CASSETYDRNSPLHF. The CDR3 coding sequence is TGTGCCAGCAGTGAAACCTATGACAGAAATTCACCCCTCCACTTT.

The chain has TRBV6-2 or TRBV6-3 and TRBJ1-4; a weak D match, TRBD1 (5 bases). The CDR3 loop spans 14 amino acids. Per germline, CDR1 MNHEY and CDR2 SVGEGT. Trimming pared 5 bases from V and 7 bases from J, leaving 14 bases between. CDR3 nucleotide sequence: TGTGCCAGCAGTAGGACCCGGACAAGTGAAAAACTGTTTTTT. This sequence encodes CASSRTRTSEKLFF.

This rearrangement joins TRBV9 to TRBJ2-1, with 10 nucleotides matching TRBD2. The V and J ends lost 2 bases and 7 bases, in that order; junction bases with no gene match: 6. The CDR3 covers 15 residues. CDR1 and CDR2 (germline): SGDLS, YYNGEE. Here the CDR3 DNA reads TGTGCCAGCAGCGTCGAGCGGGGGGGCCCAAATGAGCAGTTCTTC. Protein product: CASSVERGGPNEQFF.

This CDR3 reads CASSPGVLDRRLSYEQYF. The CDR3 nucleotides read TGTGCCAGCAGCCCCGGGGTTCTGGACAGAAGGCTCTCCTACGAGCAGTACTTC. The chain carries TRBV7-8 and TRBJ2-7, with D tentatively TRBD1 (6 bases). The CDR3 is 18 residues long. Trimming took off 5 bases at V and 0 bases at J, with 23 bases between the two ends. The germline V gene encodes CDR1 SGHVS and CDR2 FQNEAQ.

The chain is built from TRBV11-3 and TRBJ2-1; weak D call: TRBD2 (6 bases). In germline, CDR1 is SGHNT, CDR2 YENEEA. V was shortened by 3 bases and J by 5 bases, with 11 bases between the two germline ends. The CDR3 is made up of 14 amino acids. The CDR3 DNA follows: TGTGCCAGCAGCTTCGGGGGATTACACAATGAGCAGTTCTTC. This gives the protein CASSFGGLHNEQFF. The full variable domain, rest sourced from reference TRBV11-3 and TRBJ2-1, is EAGVVQSPRYKIIEKKQPVAFWCNPISGHNTLYWYLQNLGQGPELLIRYENEEAVDDSQLPKDRFSAERLKGVDSTLKIQPAELGDSAVYLCASSFGGLHNEQFFGPGTRLTVL.

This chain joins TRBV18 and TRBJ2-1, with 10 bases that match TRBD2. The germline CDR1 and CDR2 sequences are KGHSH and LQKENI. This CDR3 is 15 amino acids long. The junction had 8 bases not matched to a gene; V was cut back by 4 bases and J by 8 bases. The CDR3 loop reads CASSRSGGLGDEQFF. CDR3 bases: TGTGCCAGCTCACGTAGCGGGGGGCTCGGGGATGAGCAGTTCTTC.

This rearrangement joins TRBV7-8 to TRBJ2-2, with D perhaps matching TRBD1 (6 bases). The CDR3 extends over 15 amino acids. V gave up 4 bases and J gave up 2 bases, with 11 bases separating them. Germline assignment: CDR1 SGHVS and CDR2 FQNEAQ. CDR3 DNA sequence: TGTGCCAGCAGCTCACAGGGTAGTAACACCGGGGAGCTGTTTTTT. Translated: CASSSQGSNTGELFF.